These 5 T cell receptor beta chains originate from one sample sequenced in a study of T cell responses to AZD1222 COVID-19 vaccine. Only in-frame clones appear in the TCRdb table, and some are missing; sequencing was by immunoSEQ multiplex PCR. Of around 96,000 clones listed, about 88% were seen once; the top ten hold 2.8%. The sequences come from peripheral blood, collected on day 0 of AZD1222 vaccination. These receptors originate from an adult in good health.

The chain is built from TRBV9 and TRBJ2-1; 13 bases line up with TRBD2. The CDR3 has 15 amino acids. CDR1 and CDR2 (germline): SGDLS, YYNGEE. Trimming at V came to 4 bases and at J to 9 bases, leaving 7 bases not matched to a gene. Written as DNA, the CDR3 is TGTGCCAGCAGCCCCGGACTAGCGGGGGCTACTGAGCAGTTCTTC. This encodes CASSPGLAGATEQFF.

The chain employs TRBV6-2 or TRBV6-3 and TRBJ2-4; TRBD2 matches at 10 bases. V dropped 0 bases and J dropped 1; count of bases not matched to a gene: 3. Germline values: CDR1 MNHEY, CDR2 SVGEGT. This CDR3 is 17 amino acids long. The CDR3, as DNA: TGTGCCAGCAGTTACTCCAGCGGGGGGGCCGCCAAAAACATTCAGTACTTC. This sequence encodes CASSYSSGGAAKNIQYF.

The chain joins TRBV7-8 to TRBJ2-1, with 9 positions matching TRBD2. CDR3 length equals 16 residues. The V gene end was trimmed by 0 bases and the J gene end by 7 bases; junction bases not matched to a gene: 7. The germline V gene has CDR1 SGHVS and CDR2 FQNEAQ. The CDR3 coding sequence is TGTGCCAGCAGCTTAGCTTGGGCGGGGGGGCTGAATGAGCAGTTCTTC. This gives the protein CASSLAWAGGLNEQFF.

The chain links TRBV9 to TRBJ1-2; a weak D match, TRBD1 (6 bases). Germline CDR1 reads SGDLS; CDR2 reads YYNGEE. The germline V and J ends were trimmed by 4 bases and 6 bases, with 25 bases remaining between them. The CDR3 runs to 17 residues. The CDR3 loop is CASSSELQGGGRNGYTF. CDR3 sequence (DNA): TGTGCCAGCAGCTCAGAATTACAGGGAGGTGGAAGAAATGGCTACACCTTC.

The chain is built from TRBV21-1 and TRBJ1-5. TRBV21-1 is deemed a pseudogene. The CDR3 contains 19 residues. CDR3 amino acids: CASSKEGRTPYTSNQPQHF. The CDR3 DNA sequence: TGTGCCAGCAGCAAAGAGGGCAGGACCCCTTATACGAGCAATCAGCCCCAGCATTTT.